Shown below are 10 T cell receptor beta chains from a single sample sequenced in a study of T cell responses to AZD1222 COVID-19 vaccine. Sequenced by immunoSEQ multiplex PCR; TCRdb stores in-frame clones only, minus some. The sample carries under 150,000 clones, about 92% recorded once. The sample consisted of peripheral blood, taken on day 0 of AZD1222 vaccination. The receptors originated from an adult in good health.

The V call is TRBV19, the J call TRBJ1-6; 11 bases line up with TRBD1. Germline V gene sequence: CDR1 LNHDA, CDR2 SQIVND (reference sequence). CDR3 size: 16 residues. The J segment lost 9 bases and the V segment lost 4 bases, leaving 8 bases of the junction unmatched. CDR3 region: CASSSRTGGRGSPLHF. CDR3 coding DNA: TGTGCCAGTAGTAGTCGGACAGGGGGCCGGGGTTCACCCCTCCACTTT.

This clone was recorded once. This chain's CDR3 is CASTGRPYQPQHF. As DNA, the CDR3 is TGTGCCAGTACCGGGAGACCTTATCAGCCCCAGCATTTT. The chain couples TRBV19 to TRBJ1-5; no clear D. The CDR3 contains 13 residues. Trimming took 7 bases from V and 5 from J, leaving 12 bases between them. CDR1 and CDR2 from the germline V gene are LNHDA and SQIVND (reference sequence). The full variable domain, completed using reference TRBV19 and TRBJ1-5, is DGGITQSPKYLFRKEGQNVTLSCEQNLNHDAMYWYRQDPGQGLRLIYYSQIVNDFQKGDIAEGYSVSREKKESFPLTVTSAQKNPTAFYLCASTGRPYQPQHFGDGTRLSIL.

The chain links TRBV29-1 to TRBJ1-5; D remains ambiguous. There are 14 residues in the CDR3. V was pared by 4 bases and J by 0 bases, with 10 bases between. Germline CDR1 reads SQVTM; CDR2 reads ANQGSEA. CDR3 nucleotide sequence: TGCAGCGTTGGAGACCCGTATAGCAATCAGCCCCAGCATTTT. The encoded protein is CSVGDPYSNQPQHF.

V usage is TRBV11-2 and J usage is TRBJ2-2; D tentatively reads TRBD1 or TRBD2 (6 bases each). Germline CDR1 reads SGHAT; CDR2 reads FQNNGV. V dropped 1 base and J dropped 4 bases, with 13 bases sitting between them. There are 16 residues in the CDR3. The CDR3 region has the DNA TGTGCCAGCAGCTTAGTTACGGGGGCCCCCACCGGGGAGCTGTTTTTT. Encoded protein: CASSLVTGAPTGELFF.

The rearrangement joins TRBV5-4 to TRBJ1-2, with 7 bases identical to TRBD1. CDR3 length: 13 amino acids. The junction had 0 bases not matched to a gene; V was cut back by 2 bases and J by 2 bases. Per germline, CDR1 SGHNT and CDR2 YYREEE (reference sequence). The CDR3 bases are TGTGCCAGCAGCTTACAGGGGAACTATGGCTACACCTTC. Translated: CASSLQGNYGYTF. Together with reference TRBV5-4 and TRBJ1-2, the CDR3 gives the full variable domain: ETGVTQSPTHLIKTRGQQVTLRCSSQSGHNTVSWYQQALGQGPQFIFQYYREEENGRGNFPPRFSGLQFPNYSSELNVNALELDDSALYLCASSLQGNYGYTFGSGTRLTVV.

The rearrangement links TRBV9 to TRBJ1-2, with 11 nucleotides matching TRBD1. The CDR3 is 15 amino acids. With 2 bases clipped from V and 4 bases from J, the junction kept 4 bases outside the gene matches. Germline V lookup: CDR1 SGDLS, CDR2 YYNGEE. The CDR3 protein is CASSVGTGGGYGYTF. The DNA for the CDR3 is TGTGCCAGCAGCGTTGGGACAGGGGGTGGCTATGGCTACACCTTC. The entire variable domain, with the rest obtained from reference TRBV9 and TRBJ1-2, is as follows: DSGVTQTPKHLITATGQRVTLRCSPRSGDLSVYWYQQSLDQGLQFLIQYYNGEERAKGNILERFSAQQFPDLHSELNLSSLELGDSALYFCASSVGTGGGYGYTFGSGTRLTVV.

The V gene is TRBV11-2, the J gene TRBJ2-4; no definite D call. The CDR3 is 14 residues long. Germline V gene sequence: CDR1 SGHAT, CDR2 FQNNGV. V dropped 5 bases and J dropped 0 bases, with 8 bases sitting between them. DNA for the CDR3: TGTGCCAGCAGCCTATCAGAAGCCAAAAACATTCAGTACTTC. Translated, it gives CASSLSEAKNIQYF.

The V gene is TRBV5-4, the J gene TRBJ2-3, with D perhaps matching TRBD1 (6 bases). Germline V gives CDR1 SGHNT, CDR2 YYREEE (reference sequence). CDR3 size: 16 residues. The V and J ends lost 2 bases and 0 bases respectively, with 13 bases between them. The CDR3 sequence: CASSFPATGSTDTQYF. For the CDR3, the DNA is TGTGCCAGCAGCTTCCCGGCCACAGGGAGCACAGATACGCAGTATTTT.

Only one count was recorded for this clone. This rearrangement joins TRBV27 to TRBJ1-2; 9 nucleotides match TRBD1. CDR1 is MNHEY, CDR2 SMNVEV, per germline (reference sequence). The CDR3 covers 15 residues. V was pared by 5 bases and J by 4 bases, with 8 bases of the junction left unmatched. The CDR3 nucleotides are TGTGCCAGCAGTCCCGGACAGGGGTTTATCTATGGCTACACCTTC. Translation gives CASSPGQGFIYGYTF.

The genes are TRBV19 and TRBJ1-1, with D uncertain. Trimming pared 6 bases from V and 2 bases from J, leaving 10 bases between. Per germline, CDR1 LNHDA and CDR2 SQIVND (reference sequence). This CDR3 is built from 13 residues. This CDR3 is CASRLWDNTEAFF. The CDR3 DNA sequence: TGTGCCAGTAGGCTCTGGGATAACACTGAAGCTTTCTTT.